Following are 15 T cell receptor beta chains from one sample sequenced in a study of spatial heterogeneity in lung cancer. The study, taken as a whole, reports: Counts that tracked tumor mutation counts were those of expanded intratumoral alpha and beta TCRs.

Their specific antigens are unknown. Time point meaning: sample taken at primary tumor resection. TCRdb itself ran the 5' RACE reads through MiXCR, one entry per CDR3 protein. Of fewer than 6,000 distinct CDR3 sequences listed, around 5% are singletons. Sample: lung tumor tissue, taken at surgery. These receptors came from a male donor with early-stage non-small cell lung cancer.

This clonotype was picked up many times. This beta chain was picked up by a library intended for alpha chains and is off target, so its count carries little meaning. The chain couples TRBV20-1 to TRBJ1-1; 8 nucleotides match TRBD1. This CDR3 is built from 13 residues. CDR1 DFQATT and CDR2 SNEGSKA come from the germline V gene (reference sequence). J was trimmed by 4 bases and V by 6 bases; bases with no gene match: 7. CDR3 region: CSALGTGRTEAFF. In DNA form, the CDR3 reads TGCAGTGCCCTTGGGACAGGACGCACTGAAGCTTTCTTT.

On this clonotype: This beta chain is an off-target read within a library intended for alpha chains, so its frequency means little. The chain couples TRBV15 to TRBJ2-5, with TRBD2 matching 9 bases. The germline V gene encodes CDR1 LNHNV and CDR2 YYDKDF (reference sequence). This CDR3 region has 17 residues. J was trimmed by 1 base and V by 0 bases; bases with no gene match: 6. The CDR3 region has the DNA TGTGCCACCAGCAGAGAAGGGAGCGGGGGGCTCCAAGAGACCCAGTACTTC. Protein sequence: CATSREGSGGLQETQYF.

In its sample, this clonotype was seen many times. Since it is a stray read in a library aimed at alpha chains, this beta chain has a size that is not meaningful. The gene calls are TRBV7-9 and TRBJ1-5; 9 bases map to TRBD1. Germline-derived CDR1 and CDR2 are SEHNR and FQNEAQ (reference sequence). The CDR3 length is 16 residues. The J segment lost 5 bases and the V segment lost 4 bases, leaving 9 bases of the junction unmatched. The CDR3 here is CASSSGDRVLDQPQHF. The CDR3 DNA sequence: TGTGCCAGCAGCTCCGGGGACAGGGTCCTTGATCAGCCCCAGCATTTT. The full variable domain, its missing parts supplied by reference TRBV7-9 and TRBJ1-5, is DTGVSQNPRHKITKRGQNVTFRCDPISEHNRLYWYRQTLGQGPEFLTYFQNEAQLEKSRLLSDRFSAERPKGSFSTLEIQRTEQGDSAMYLCASSSGDRVLDQPQHFGDGTRLSIL.

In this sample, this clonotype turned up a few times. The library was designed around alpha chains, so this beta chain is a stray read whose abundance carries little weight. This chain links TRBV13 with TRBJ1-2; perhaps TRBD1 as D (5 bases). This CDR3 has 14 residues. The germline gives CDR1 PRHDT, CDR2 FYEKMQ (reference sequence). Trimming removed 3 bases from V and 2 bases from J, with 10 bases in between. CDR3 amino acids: CASSFGTFNYGYTF. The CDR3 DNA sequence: TGTGCCAGCAGCTTTGGGACCTTCAACTATGGCTACACCTTC.

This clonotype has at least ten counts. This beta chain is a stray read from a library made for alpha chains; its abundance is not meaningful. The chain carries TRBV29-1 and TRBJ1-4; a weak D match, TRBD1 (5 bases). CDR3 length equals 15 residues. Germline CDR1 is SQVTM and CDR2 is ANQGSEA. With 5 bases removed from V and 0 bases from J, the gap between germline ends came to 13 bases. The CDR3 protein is CSVRDGIATNEKLFF. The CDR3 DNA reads TGCAGCGTTAGGGACGGAATTGCAACTAATGAAAAACTGTTTTTT.

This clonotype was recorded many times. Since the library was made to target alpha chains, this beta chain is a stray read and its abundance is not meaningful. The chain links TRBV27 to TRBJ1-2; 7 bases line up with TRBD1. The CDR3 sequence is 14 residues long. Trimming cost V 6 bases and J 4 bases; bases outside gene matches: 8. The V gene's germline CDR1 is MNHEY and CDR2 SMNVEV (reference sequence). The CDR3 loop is CASRDRDPPYGYTF. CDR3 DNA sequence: TGTGCCAGCAGAGACAGGGATCCACCCTATGGCTACACCTTC.

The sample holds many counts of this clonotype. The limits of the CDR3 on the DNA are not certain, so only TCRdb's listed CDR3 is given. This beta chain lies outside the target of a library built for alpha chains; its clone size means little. The CDR3 loop is CASSVYLCASSLVGPGIDTGELFF. V and J are TRBV11-3 and TRBJ2-2; the table's D gene call, TRBD1, was not cross checked with the DNA. Germline CDR1 reads SGHNT; CDR2 reads YENEEA. The CDR3 is made up of 24 amino acids, end residues included.

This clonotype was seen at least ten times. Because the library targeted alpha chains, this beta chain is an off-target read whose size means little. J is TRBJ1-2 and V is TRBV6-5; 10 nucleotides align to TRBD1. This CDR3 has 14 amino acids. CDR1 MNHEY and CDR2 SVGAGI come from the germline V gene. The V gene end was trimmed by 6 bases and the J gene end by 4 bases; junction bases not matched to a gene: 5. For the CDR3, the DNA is TGTGCCAGCAGACCGGGACAGGGGCGCTATGGCTACACCTTC. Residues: CASRPGQGRYGYTF.

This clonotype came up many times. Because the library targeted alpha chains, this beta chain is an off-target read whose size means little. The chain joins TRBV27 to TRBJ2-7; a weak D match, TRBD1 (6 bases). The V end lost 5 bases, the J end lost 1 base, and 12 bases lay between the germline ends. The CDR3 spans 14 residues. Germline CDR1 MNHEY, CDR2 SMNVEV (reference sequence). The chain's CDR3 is CASSQVGASYEQYF. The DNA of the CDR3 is TGTGCCAGCAGTCAGGTGGGGGCATCCTACGAGCAGTACTTC.

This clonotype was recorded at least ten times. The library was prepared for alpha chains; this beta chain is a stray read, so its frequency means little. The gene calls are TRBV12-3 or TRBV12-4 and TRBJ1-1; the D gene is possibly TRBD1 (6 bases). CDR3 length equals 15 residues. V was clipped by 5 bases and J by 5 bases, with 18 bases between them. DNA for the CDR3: TGTGCCAGCAGTACGTACAGGGAGTCGGGGACTGAAGCTTTCTTT. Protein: CASSTYRESGTEAFF.

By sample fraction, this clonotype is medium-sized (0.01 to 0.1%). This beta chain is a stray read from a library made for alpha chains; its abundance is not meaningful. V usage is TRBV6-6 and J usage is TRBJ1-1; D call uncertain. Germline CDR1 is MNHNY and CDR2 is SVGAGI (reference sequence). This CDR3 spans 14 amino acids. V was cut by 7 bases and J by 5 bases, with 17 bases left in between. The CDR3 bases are TGTGCCAGCACCACGGACGGACTGGGGACTGAAGCTTTCTTT. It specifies CASTTDGLGTEAFF.

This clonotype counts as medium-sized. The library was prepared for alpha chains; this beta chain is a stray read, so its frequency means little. The CDR3 sequence: CASSGPTSGVLYNEQFF. The CDR3 nucleotides are TGTGCCAGCAGCGGGCCGACTAGCGGGGTCCTTTACAATGAGCAGTTCTTC. The chain is built from TRBV7-2 and TRBJ2-1, with 11 nucleotides matching TRBD2. This CDR3 is 17 amino acids long. Per the germline V gene, CDR1 is SGHTA and CDR2 is FQGNSA. Unmatched junction bases numbered 10, after V lost 5 bases and J lost 4 bases.

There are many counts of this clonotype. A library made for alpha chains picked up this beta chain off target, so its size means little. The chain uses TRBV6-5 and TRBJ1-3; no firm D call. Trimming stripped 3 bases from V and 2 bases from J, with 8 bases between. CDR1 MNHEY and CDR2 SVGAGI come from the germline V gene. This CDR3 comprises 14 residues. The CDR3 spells CASSYTAAGNTIYF. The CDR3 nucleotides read TGTGCCAGCAGTTATACAGCGGCTGGAAACACCATATATTTT.

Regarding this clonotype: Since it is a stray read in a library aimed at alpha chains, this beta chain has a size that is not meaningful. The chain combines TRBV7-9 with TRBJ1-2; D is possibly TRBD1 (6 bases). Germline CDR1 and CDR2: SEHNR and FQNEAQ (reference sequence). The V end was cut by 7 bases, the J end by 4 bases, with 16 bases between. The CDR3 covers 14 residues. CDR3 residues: CASNSQGFSYGYTF. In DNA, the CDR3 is TGTGCCAGCAACTCTCAGGGGTTTTCCTATGGCTACACCTTC.

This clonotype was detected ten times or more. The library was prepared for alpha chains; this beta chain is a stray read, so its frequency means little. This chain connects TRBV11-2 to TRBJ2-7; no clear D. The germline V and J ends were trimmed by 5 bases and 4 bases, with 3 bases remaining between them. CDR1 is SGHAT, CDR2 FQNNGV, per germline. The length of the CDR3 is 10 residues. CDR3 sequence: CASSLYEQYF. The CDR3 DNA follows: TGTGCCAGCAGCCTGTACGAGCAGTACTTC.